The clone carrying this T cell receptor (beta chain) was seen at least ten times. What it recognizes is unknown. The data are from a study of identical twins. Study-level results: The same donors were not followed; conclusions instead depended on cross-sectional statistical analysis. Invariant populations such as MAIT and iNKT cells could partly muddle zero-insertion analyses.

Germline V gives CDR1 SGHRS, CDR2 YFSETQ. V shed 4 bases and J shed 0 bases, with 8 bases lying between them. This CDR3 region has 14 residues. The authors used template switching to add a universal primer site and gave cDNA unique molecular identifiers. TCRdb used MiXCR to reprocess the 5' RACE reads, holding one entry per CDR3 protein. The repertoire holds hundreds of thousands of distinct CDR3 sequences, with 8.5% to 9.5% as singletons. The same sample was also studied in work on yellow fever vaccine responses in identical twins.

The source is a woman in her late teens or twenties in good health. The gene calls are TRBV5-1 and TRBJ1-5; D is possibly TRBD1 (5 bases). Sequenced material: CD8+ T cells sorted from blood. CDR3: CASSPGNSNQPQHF. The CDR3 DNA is TGCGCCAGCAGCCCAGGGAATAGCAATCAGCCCCAGCATTTT.